This T cell receptor (beta chain) derives from a study of T cell clonality in common variable immunodeficiency. The germline V gene encodes CDR1 LGHNT and CDR2 FRNRAP. This CDR3 comprises 12 residues. Trimming left V 1 base short and J 7 bases short, with 7 bases between. Sequencing used immunoSEQ multiplex PCR; TCRdb keeps in-frame clones, though not all of them. The sample contains 40,000 to 45,000 clones, none of them singletons. Ten or more counts support this clone. The DNA ends 3 residues before the CDR3 does, and the rest of the CDR3 is filled in from the germline J gene. This receptor was obtained from a person aged 18 to 70 in good health. This chain connects TRBV12-5 to TRBJ1-2; D unclear. The sequenced material came from peripheral blood mononuclear cells. CDR3 DNA (partial): TGTGCTAGTGGTTTGGATAGACTTGGC. Encoded protein: CASGLDRLG. The CDR3 in its entirety is CASGLDRLGYTF.